These 32 T cell receptor beta chains were sequenced from one sample in a study of blood T cell repertoires in COVID-19. Sequencing used immunoSEQ multiplex PCR; TCRdb keeps in-frame clones, though not all of them. The sample lists some 670,000 clones, approximately 90% occurring once. Input material: peripheral blood. These receptors all stem from a woman aged 18-35 years with acute or convalescent COVID-19.

This chain uses TRBV5-1 with TRBJ1-5; D may be TRBD1 (6 bases). Germline CDR1 SGHRS, CDR2 YFSETQ. Trimming took off 0 bases at V and 6 bases at J, with 13 bases between the two ends. This CDR3 has 15 amino acids. The CDR3 loop is CASSLAGGLAQPQHF. The CDR3, as DNA: TGCGCCAGCAGCTTGGCCGGGGGGCTGGCTCAGCCCCAGCATTTT.

The V gene is TRBV27, the J gene TRBJ2-3, with no clear D. Trimming took off 2 bases at V and 0 bases at J, with 15 bases between the two ends. The CDR3 covers 17 residues. The germline V gene encodes CDR1 MNHEY and CDR2 SMNVEV (reference sequence). CDR3 DNA sequence: TGTGCCAGCAGTTTAATGTTTCAGGCCTTGAGCACAGATACGCAGTATTTT. Amino acid sequence: CASSLMFQALSTDTQYF.

V gene TRBV9 combines with J gene TRBJ1-6, with 9 bases identical to TRBD1. V dropped 3 bases and J dropped 4; count of bases not matched to a gene: 5. From germline, CDR1 is SGDLS and CDR2 YYNGEE. This CDR3 is 16 amino acids long. CDR3 amino acids: CASSARQGGYNSPLHF. CDR3 nucleotide sequence: TGTGCCAGCAGCGCCCGACAGGGGGGATATAATTCACCCCTCCACTTT.

The rearrangement joins TRBV4-1 to TRBJ2-2; D is possibly TRBD2 (7 bases). V gave up 5 bases and J gave up 6 bases, with 16 bases separating them. This CDR3 spans 15 amino acids. The germline CDR1 and CDR2 sequences are MGHRA and YSYEKL. The CDR3 is CASSLNEGGPGELFF. As DNA, the CDR3 is TGCGCCAGCAGCTTGAACGAGGGGGGGCCCGGGGAGCTGTTTTTT.

The chain recombines TRBV6-5 with TRBJ2-7, with D perhaps matching TRBD1 (5 bases). Looked up from germline, CDR1 is MNHEY and CDR2 is SVGAGI. V lost 7 bases, J lost 5 bases, and 9 bases lay in between. The CDR3 extends over 11 amino acids. The CDR3 sequence is CASTQGHEQYF. The CDR3 DNA is TGTGCCAGCACCCAGGGTCACGAGCAGTACTTC.

The chain has TRBV15 and TRBJ2-3; D uncertain. The CDR3 loop spans 15 amino acids. The V and J ends lost 6 bases and 2 bases respectively, with 15 bases between them. The germline CDR1 and CDR2 sequences are LNHNV and YYDKDF (reference sequence). Here the CDR3 DNA reads TGTGCCACCAGAGTAGTACCAACTGCCACAGATACGCAGTATTTT. It codes for CATRVVPTATDTQYF.

The chain joins TRBV12-3 or TRBV12-4 to TRBJ1-1; 7 nucleotides line up with TRBD1. CDR3 size: 13 residues. The J segment lost 5 bases and the V segment lost 6 bases, leaving 6 bases of the junction unmatched. The CDR3 bases are TGTGCCAGCAGGGACTCGACAGGGACTGAAGCTTTCTTT. Protein product: CASRDSTGTEAFF.

This chain connects TRBV19 to TRBJ1-5; D is possibly TRBD1 (5 bases). V was cut by 2 bases and J by 10 bases, with 6 bases left in between. The CDR3 loop spans 11 amino acids. The V gene's germline CDR1 is LNHDA and CDR2 SQIVND (reference sequence). DNA for the CDR3: TGTGCCAGTAGTATACAGGGACCCCAGCATTTT. It is translated as CASSIQGPQHF.

CDR3 region: CAIKRDYEQYF. The CDR3 DNA reads TGTGCCATCAAGAGGGACTACGAGCAGTACTTC. The rearrangement links TRBV10-3 to TRBJ2-7; D perhaps matches TRBD2 (5 bases). Trimming removed 7 bases at V and 3 bases at J, with 7 bases between. Germline loops: CDR1 ENHRY, CDR2 SYGVKD. The CDR3 is made up of 11 amino acids.

The V gene is TRBV5-1, the J gene TRBJ1-4, with D perhaps TRBD1 (5 bases). CDR3 length equals 15 residues. V was trimmed by 0 bases and J by 3 bases, leaving 9 bases between them. Germline V gene sequence: CDR1 SGHRS, CDR2 YFSETQ. CDR3 protein: CASSLGGGSNEKLFF. CDR3 in DNA: TGCGCCAGCAGCTTGGGCGGGGGATCTAATGAAAAACTGTTTTTT.

The chain joins TRBV6-5 to TRBJ2-1; TRBD2 matches at 10 bases. The germline gives CDR1 MNHEY, CDR2 SVGAGI. The junction had 4 bases not matched to a gene; V was cut back by 5 bases and J by 3 bases. This CDR3 is 15 amino acids long. The CDR3 sequence: CASSPVAGGYNEQFF. As DNA, the CDR3 is TGTGCCAGCAGTCCAGTAGCGGGGGGCTACAATGAGCAGTTCTTC.

The gene calls are TRBV7-9 and TRBJ2-7, with 10 bases identical to TRBD1. Germline V gene sequence: CDR1 SEHNR, CDR2 FQNEAQ (reference sequence). With V trimmed by 5 bases and J by 2 bases, 6 bases remained unmatched. CDR3 length equals 15 residues. DNA for the CDR3: TGTGCCAGCAGCCAGGGACAGGGGTTCACCTACGAGCAGTACTTC. Translated: CASSQGQGFTYEQYF.

The V and J genes are TRBV27 and TRBJ2-2; 9 bases align to TRBD1. With 3 bases clipped from V and 6 bases from J, the junction kept 2 bases outside the gene matches. CDR3 length: 14 residues. The germline V gene encodes CDR1 MNHEY and CDR2 SMNVEV (reference sequence). The CDR3 region is CASSFGTGPGELFF. The CDR3 coding sequence is TGTGCCAGCAGTTTTGGGACAGGGCCCGGGGAGCTGTTTTTT.

The CDR3 sequence: CASSPSPLLAGGTDTQYF. CDR3 nucleotides: TGCGCCAGCAGCCCCTCCCCTCTACTAGCGGGGGGCACAGATACGCAGTATTTT. V gene TRBV5-1 combines with J gene TRBJ2-3, with 11 nucleotides matching TRBD2. CDR1 and CDR2 from the germline V gene are SGHRS and YFSETQ. V was pared by 4 bases and J by 1 base, with 11 bases of the junction left unmatched. This CDR3 contains 18 residues.

The chain couples TRBV5-1 to TRBJ1-6, with TRBD1 as a possible D gene (5 bases). V lost 5 bases, J lost 0 bases, and 18 bases lay in between. Germline CDR1 is SGHRS and CDR2 is YFSETQ. This CDR3 comprises 18 residues. The CDR3 here is CASRPDSSLRSYNSPLHF. The CDR3 DNA is TGCGCCAGCAGACCTGACAGCTCGTTGCGCTCCTATAATTCACCCCTCCACTTT.

The chain has TRBV18 and TRBJ1-2, with 10 bases lining up with TRBD1. The CDR3 runs 15 residues. Germline CDR1 is KGHSH and CDR2 is LQKENI. V shed 8 bases, J shed 4 bases, and the junction held 10 bases outside the gene matches. CDR3 sequence: CASAPGQGDIYGYTF. The CDR3 DNA follows: TGTGCCAGCGCCCCAGGACAGGGGGATATCTATGGCTACACCTTC.

This clone was detected only once. The chain links TRBV19 to TRBJ2-3; a possible D gene is TRBD1 (6 bases). With 4 bases removed from V and 4 bases from J, the gap between germline ends came to 12 bases. CDR1 and CDR2 (germline): LNHDA, SQIVND (reference sequence). This CDR3 contains 14 residues. The chain's CDR3 is CASSTGVWADTQYF. CDR3 sequence (DNA): TGTGCCAGTAGTACAGGGGTCTGGGCAGATACGCAGTATTTT.

This clone appeared a few times. The V gene is TRBV30, the J gene TRBJ1-2; 12 bases match TRBD1. This CDR3 comprises 16 residues. Per the germline V gene, CDR1 is GTSNPN and CDR2 is SVGIG (reference sequence). With V trimmed by 5 bases and J by 8 bases, 15 bases remained unmatched. In DNA form, the CDR3 reads TGTGCCTGGGGTGCCCTTCCGGGACAGGGGGCGCGGGGCTACACCTTC. Its protein product is CAWGALPGQGARGYTF.

The chain has TRBV18 and TRBJ1-2; D gene ambiguous. The CDR3 contains 14 residues. Trimming left V 2 bases short and J 8 bases short, with 15 bases between. Germline V CDR1 and CDR2: KGHSH, LQKENI. The CDR3 region is CASSPSEGFGGYTF. CDR3 DNA sequence: TGTGCCAGCTCACCATCGGAGGGTTTTGGGGGCTACACCTTC.

The chain links TRBV5-5 to TRBJ1-3, with D possibly being TRBD1 (6 bases). Germline loops: CDR1 SGHKS, CDR2 YYEKEE (reference sequence). Between the trimmed V and J ends, which lost 0 bases and 3 bases, there was a span of 7 bases. This CDR3 is 14 amino acids long. CDR3 sequence (DNA): TGTGCCAGCAGCTTGGACAGGGTTGGAAACACCATATATTTT. This encodes CASSLDRVGNTIYF.

The chain is built from TRBV27 and TRBJ1-2; tentative D call: TRBD1 (5 bases). The V end lost 3 bases, the J end lost 7 bases, and 12 bases lay between the germline ends. The germline gives CDR1 MNHEY, CDR2 SMNVEV (reference sequence). CDR3 length equals 13 residues. The CDR3 is CASSFAGVVGYTF. DNA of the CDR3: TGTGCCAGCAGTTTCGCGGGGGTGGTTGGCTACACCTTC.

The chain links TRBV6-6 to TRBJ2-3; possibly TRBD2 for D (6 bases). The CDR3 sequence is 15 residues long. Germline-derived CDR1 and CDR2 are MNHNY and SVGAGI (reference sequence). Trimming took off 2 bases at V and 6 bases at J, with 15 bases between the two ends. The CDR3 region has the DNA TGTGCCAGCAGTTACGCGGGGAGTGGGATCGATACGCAGTATTTT. Translated: CASSYAGSGIDTQYF.

The chain joins TRBV4-1 to TRBJ2-7; a weak D match, TRBD1 (6 bases). The ends were cut back, 4 bases at V and 0 bases at J, with 10 bases in the middle. The germline V gene encodes CDR1 MGHRA and CDR2 YSYEKL. The CDR3 spans 14 residues. CDR3 bases: TGCGCCAGCAGCCCAAACAGGGCCTCCTACGAGCAGTACTTC. Translating gives CASSPNRASYEQYF.

In nucleotides, the CDR3 is TGTGCCAGCAGCGTAGACCCCCAGCGCTACACAGATACGCAGTATTTT. Protein product: CASSVDPQRYTDTQYF. The chain recombines TRBV9 with TRBJ2-3; D unclear. Germline-derived CDR1 and CDR2 are SGDLS and YYNGEE. With 0 bases removed from V and 2 bases from J, the gap between germline ends came to 13 bases. The CDR3 spans 16 residues.

J is TRBJ2-1 and V is TRBV13, with unresolved D. The germline V gene encodes CDR1 PRHDT and CDR2 FYEKMQ (reference sequence). The CDR3 loop spans 17 amino acids. V was cut by 0 bases and J by 0 bases, with 12 bases left in between. Here the CDR3 DNA reads TGTGCCAGCAGCTTAGGCAGGTCATTAAGCTCCTACAATGAGCAGTTCTTC. Protein: CASSLGRSLSSYNEQFF.

The chain couples TRBV6-4 to TRBJ2-1, with a weak D call TRBD2 (6 bases). Germline V lookup: CDR1 MRHNA, CDR2 SNTAGT. V was trimmed by 4 bases and J by 7 bases, leaving 17 bases between them. CDR3 size: 15 residues. The CDR3 DNA reads TGTGCCAGCAGTGTGGACGGGGGAGAGGCTAATGAGCAGTTCTTC. It codes for CASSVDGGEANEQFF.

This clone was observed a single time. The rearrangement joins TRBV6-2 or TRBV6-3 to TRBJ1-6; D gene unclear. Trimming removed 5 bases from V and 9 bases from J, with 14 bases in between. Germline CDR1 reads MNHEY; CDR2 reads SVGEGT. This CDR3 is 14 amino acids long. CDR3 protein: CASSPGLGGSPLHF. The CDR3 bases are TGTGCCAGCAGTCCAGGACTTGGAGGTTCACCCCTCCACTTT.

In its sample, this clone was seen once. V usage is TRBV6-5 and J usage is TRBJ1-4, with D possibly being TRBD1 (6 bases). The V gene's germline CDR1 is MNHEY and CDR2 SVGAGI. The CDR3 loop spans 15 amino acids. V lost 8 bases, J lost 8 bases, and 21 bases lay in between. CDR3: CASSRGSQWEEKLFF. DNA for the CDR3: TGTGCCAGCTCCAGGGGCAGCCAATGGGAGGAAAAACTGTTTTTT.

The chain recombines TRBV7-9 with TRBJ2-7, with D possibly TRBD2 on 6 matching bases. Germline loops: CDR1 SEHNR, CDR2 FQNEAQ (reference sequence). The CDR3 length is 17 residues. With 1 base removed from V and 0 bases from J, the gap between germline ends came to 16 bases. CDR3 in amino acids: CASSLGGGGASSYEQYF. The CDR3 nucleotides are TGTGCCAGCAGCTTAGGAGGAGGAGGGGCAAGCTCCTACGAGCAGTACTTC.

The rearrangement joins TRBV19 to TRBJ1-5, with D possibly TRBD1 on 6 matching bases. CDR1 LNHDA and CDR2 SQIVND come from the germline V gene (reference sequence). The CDR3 has 17 amino acids. V shed 4 bases and J shed 0 bases, with 16 bases lying between them. Here the CDR3 reads CASSRDIPDYSNQPQHF. CDR3 bases: TGTGCCAGTAGTAGGGACATCCCAGATTATAGCAATCAGCCCCAGCATTTT.

The chain links TRBV6-1 to TRBJ1-1; possibly TRBD1 for D (6 bases). The CDR3 spans 14 residues. With 2 bases removed from V and 4 bases from J, the gap between germline ends came to 11 bases. Germline loops: CDR1 MNHNS, CDR2 SASEGT. The CDR3, as DNA: TGTGCCAGCAGTGAATCGCCAGGGGCCACTGAAGCTTTCTTT. Amino acids: CASSESPGATEAFF.

This chain connects TRBV11-3 to TRBJ2-3; tentatively, D is TRBD1 (5 bases). Trimming took 3 bases from V and 7 from J, leaving 17 bases between them. Germline CDR1 is SGHNT and CDR2 is YENEEA. This CDR3 spans 15 amino acids. The CDR3 loop is CASSLGQGSTNTQYF. The CDR3 region has the DNA TGTGCCAGCAGCTTGGGGCAGGGATCCACTAATACGCAGTATTTT. Complete variable domain (other parts from reference TRBV11-3 and TRBJ2-3): EAGVVQSPRYKIIEKKQPVAFWCNPISGHNTLYWYLQNLGQGPELLIRYENEEAVDDSQLPKDRFSAERLKGVDSTLKIQPAELGDSAVYLCASSLGQGSTNTQYFGPGTRLTVL.